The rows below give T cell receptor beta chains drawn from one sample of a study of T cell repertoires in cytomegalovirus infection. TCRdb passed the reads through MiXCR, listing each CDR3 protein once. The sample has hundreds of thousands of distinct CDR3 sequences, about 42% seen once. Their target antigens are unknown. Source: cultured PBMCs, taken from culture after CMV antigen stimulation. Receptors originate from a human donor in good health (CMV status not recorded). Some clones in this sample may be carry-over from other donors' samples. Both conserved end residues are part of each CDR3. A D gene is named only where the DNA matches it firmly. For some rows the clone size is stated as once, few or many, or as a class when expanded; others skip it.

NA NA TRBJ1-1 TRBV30 TGTGCCTGGAGCGGGAAGGCTGAAGCTTTCTTT CAWSGKAEAFF
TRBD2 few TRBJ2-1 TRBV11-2 TGTGCCAGCAGCTTAGTTGCCCTAGCGGGAAGCAATGAGCAGTTCTTC CASSLVALAGSNEQFF
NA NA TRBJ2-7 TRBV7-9 TGTGCCAGCAGCGACCGTAGCCGCGAGCAGTACTTC CASSDRSREQYF
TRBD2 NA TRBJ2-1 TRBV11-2 TGTGCCAGCAGCTACCGCCTAGCGGGGGGGCCGGGTGAGCAGTTCTTC CASSYRLAGGPGEQFF
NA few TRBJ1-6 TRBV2 TGTGCCAGCAGCGCTTACCAGACCAATTCACCCCTCCACTTT CASSAYQTNSPLHF
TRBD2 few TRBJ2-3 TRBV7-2 TGTGCCAGCAGCCCCTCACTAGCGGGGATCCATACGCAGTATTTT CASSPSLAGIHTQYF
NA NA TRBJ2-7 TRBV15 TGTGCCACCAGCAGAGCCCAGTTACCAGCGCCCGAGCAGTACTTC CATSRAQLPAPEQYF
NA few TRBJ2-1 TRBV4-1 TGCGCCAGTTCAGTGGGAGCGGGTAGCTCCTACAATGAGCAGTTCTTC CASSVGAGSSYNEQFF
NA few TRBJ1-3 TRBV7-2 TGTGCCAGCAGCTTATACGGGGGGTCTGGAAACACCATATATTTT CASSLYGGSGNTIYF
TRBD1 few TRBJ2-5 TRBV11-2 TGTGCCAGCAGCTTAACCGGGACAGGGCATCAAGAGACCCAGTACTTC CASSLTGTGHQETQYF
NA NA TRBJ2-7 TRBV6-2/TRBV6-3 TGTGCTACCCGCGGCAGGGGGGTCTACGAGCAGTACTTC CATRGRGVYEQYF
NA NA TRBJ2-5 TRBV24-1 TGTGCCACCAGTGATCCGACAGGAGAGACCCAGTACTTC CATSDPTGETQYF
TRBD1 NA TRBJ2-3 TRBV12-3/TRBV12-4 TGTGCCAGCAGTCGGGACAGGGCTGATACGCAGTATTTT CASSRDRADTQYF
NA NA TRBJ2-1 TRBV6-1 TGTGCCAGCAGTGAATACCTGGGCCCCTACAATGAGCAGTTCTTC CASSEYLGPYNEQFF
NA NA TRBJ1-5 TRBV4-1 TGCGCCAGCAGCCACATAGGACAGATCAATCAGCCCCAGCATTTT CASSHIGQINQPQHF
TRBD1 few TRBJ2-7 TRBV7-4 TGTGCCAGCAGCCCGTCCAGGGGGCTCGACGAGCAGTACTTC CASSPSRGLDEQYF
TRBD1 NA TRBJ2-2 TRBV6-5 TGTGCCAGCAGTTACTCGGGGACAGTAGGGGAGCTGTTTTTT CASSYSGTVGELFF
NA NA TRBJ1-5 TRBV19 TGTGCCAGTAGTTCGAACCCCTACAGGGTTAGCAATCAGCCCCAGCATTTT CASSSNPYRVSNQPQHF
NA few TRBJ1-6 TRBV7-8 TGTGCCAGCAGCTTCGTCGATAGCGGGACAACGTCTTCACCCCTCCACTTT CASSFVDSGTTSSPLHF
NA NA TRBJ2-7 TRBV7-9 TGTGCCAGCAGCTTAGCTGCGGGGGCAAGAGGTGAGCAGTACTTC CASSLAAGARGEQYF
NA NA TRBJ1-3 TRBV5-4 TGTGCCAGCAGCTTGGACGGGGCTCAGGCGAACACCATATATTTT CASSLDGAQANTIYF
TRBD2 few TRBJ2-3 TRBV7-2 TGTGCCAGCAGCTTTGTAGCGGGCGGCACAGATACGCAGTATTTT CASSFVAGGTDTQYF
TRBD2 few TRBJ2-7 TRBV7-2 TGTGCCAGCAGCTTAACGACTAGCGGGGGGCTGGTCTACGAGCAGTACTTC CASSLTTSGGLVYEQYF
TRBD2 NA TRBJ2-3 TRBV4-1 TGCGCCAGCAGCCACATAGTCGCGGGAGTTTGGTCTGATACGCAGTATTTT CASSHIVAGVWSDTQYF
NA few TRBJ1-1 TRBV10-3 TGTGCCATCAGTGAGTCGGCAGCCGGGAACACTGAAGCTTTCTTT CAISESAAGNTEAFF
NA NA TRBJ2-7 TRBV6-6 TGTGCCAGCAGCCCTTTTGGGGGGGCGAGGGGAGAGCAGTACTTC CASSPFGGARGEQYF
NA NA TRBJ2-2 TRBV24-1 TGTGCCACCAGTGATTTGCCCGGGAACACCGGGGAGCTGTTTTTT CATSDLPGNTGELFF
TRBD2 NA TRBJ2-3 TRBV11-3 TGTGCCAGCAGCTTACGACTGGGCGGGGGGGCCGGAGATACGCAGTATTTT CASSLRLGGGAGDTQYF
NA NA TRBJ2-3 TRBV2 TGTGCCAATTCAAGGGCCACAGATACGCAGTATTTT CANSRATDTQYF
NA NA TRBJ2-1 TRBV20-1 TGCAGTGCCCGAATCTGGAAGGAGCAGTTCTTC CSARIWKEQFF
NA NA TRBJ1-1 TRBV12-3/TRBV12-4 TGTGCCAGCAGTGTCGAGGGGGGGGTGAACACTGAAGCTTTCTTT CASSVEGGVNTEAFF
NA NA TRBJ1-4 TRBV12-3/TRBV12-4 TGTGCCAGCAGTTTTTACGGGGAGATAAGGGATGAAAAACTGTTTTTT CASSFYGEIRDEKLFF
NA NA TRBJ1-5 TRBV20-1 TGCAGTGCTAGGCGTCAGAACAATCAGCCCCAGCATTTT CSARRQNNQPQHF
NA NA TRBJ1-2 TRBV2 TGTGCCAGCAGTGAAGGGACGGAGGATGGCTACACCTTC CASSEGTEDGYTF
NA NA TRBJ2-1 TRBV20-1 TGCAGTGCTAGAGCCGGTTTCAATGAGCAGTTCTTC CSARAGFNEQFF
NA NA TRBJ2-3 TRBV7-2 TGTGCCAGCAGCTTAGTTTGGTGGTCCCCGGATAAAGATACGCAGTATTTT CASSLVWWSPDKDTQYF
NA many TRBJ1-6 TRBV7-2 TGTGCCAGCAGCTTACTGGGAAATAATTCACCCCTCCACTTT CASSLLGNNSPLHF
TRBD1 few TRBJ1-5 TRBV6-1 TGTGCCAGCAGTCCCCGGGACAGGGTGGACCAGCCCCAGCATTTT CASSPRDRVDQPQHF
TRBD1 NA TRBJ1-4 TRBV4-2 TGTGCCAGCAGCCAATCGGACAGGGGAAGTGAAAAACTGTTTTTT CASSQSDRGSEKLFF
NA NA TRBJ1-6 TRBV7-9 TGTGCCAGCAGCTTACGGTTGCGGGGTCGCGGAGGTAATTCACCCCTCCACTTT CASSLRLRGRGGNSPLHF